A selection of T cell receptor beta chains follows, all from one sample in a study of blood T cell repertoires in COVID-19. Clones were read by immunoSEQ multiplex PCR, and TCRdb kept only the in-frame ones, dropping some. The sample gives under 200,000 clones, about 85% of which show up once; around 4.9% is in the top ten. Material for sequencing was peripheral blood. The receptors stem from an elderly woman with acute or convalescent COVID-19. Both conserved end residues are part of each CDR3. A D gene is named only where the DNA matches it firmly. Part of the rows lack a size; the others show once, few, many or a class for expanded clones.

J gene: TRBJ2-1
V gene: TRBV11-2
clone size: NA
D gene: NA
CDR3 protein: CASSFTYNEQFF
CDR3 DNA: TGTGCCAGCAGCTTCACCTACAATGAGCAGTTCTTC

J gene: TRBJ1-1
V gene: TRBV7-3
clone size: NA
D gene: NA
CDR3 protein: CASSLKPGTEAFF
CDR3 DNA: TGTGCCAGCAGCTTAAAACCAGGGACTGAAGCTTTCTTT

J gene: TRBJ1-1
V gene: TRBV19
clone size: NA
D gene: NA
CDR3 protein: CASNYGAGVNTEAFF
CDR3 DNA: TGTGCCAGTAATTATGGCGCGGGAGTAAACACTGAAGCTTTCTTT

J gene: TRBJ2-1
V gene: TRBV7-2
clone size: once
D gene: TRBD1
CDR3 protein: CASSLYGTAREQFF
CDR3 DNA: TGTGCCAGCAGCTTATACGGGACAGCTCGGGAGCAGTTCTTC

J gene: TRBJ1-3
V gene: TRBV28
clone size: NA
D gene: NA
CDR3 protein: CASRLQGSGNTIYF
CDR3 DNA: TGTGCCAGCAGATTGCAGGGCTCTGGAAACACCATATATTTT

J gene: TRBJ2-6
V gene: TRBV4-3
clone size: NA
D gene: NA
CDR3 protein: CASSQRFGGSGANVLTF
CDR3 DNA: TGCGCCAGCAGCCAAAGGTTCGGGGGTTCTGGGGCCAACGTCCTGACTTTC

J gene: TRBJ2-2
V gene: TRBV3-1/TRBV3-2
clone size: NA
D gene: NA
CDR3 protein: CASSQHGELFF
CDR3 DNA: TGTGCCAGCAGCCAACACGGGGAGCTGTTTTTT

J gene: TRBJ1-1
V gene: TRBV5-1
clone size: NA
D gene: TRBD1
CDR3 protein: CASSLDRGAFF
CDR3 DNA: TGCGCCAGCAGCTTGGACAGGGGAGCTTTCTTT

J gene: TRBJ1-1
V gene: TRBV5-1
clone size: NA
D gene: NA
CDR3 protein: CASSLIGSAAGTEAFF
CDR3 DNA: TGCGCCAGCAGCCTTATCGGAAGTGCGGCTGGCACTGAAGCTTTCTTT

J gene: TRBJ2-1
V gene: TRBV2
clone size: NA
D gene: TRBD2
CDR3 protein: CASSERAGGPYEQFF
CDR3 DNA: TGTGCCAGCAGTGAAAGGGCGGGAGGGCCCTATGAGCAGTTCTTC

J gene: TRBJ2-1
V gene: TRBV5-6
clone size: NA
D gene: NA
CDR3 protein: CASSLGVSSSYNEQFF
CDR3 DNA: TGTGCCAGCAGCCTGGGAGTGTCAAGCTCCTACAATGAGCAGTTCTTC

J gene: TRBJ2-2
V gene: TRBV11-2
clone size: NA
D gene: TRBD1
CDR3 protein: CASSSGTGYTGELFF
CDR3 DNA: TGTGCCAGCAGCTCCGGGACAGGGTATACCGGGGAGCTGTTTTTT

J gene: TRBJ2-1
V gene: TRBV30
clone size: NA
D gene: TRBD2
CDR3 protein: CAWRDFGTSGRTSYNEQFF
CDR3 DNA: TGTGCCTGGAGGGACTTCGGGACTAGCGGGAGAACATCCTACAATGAGCAGTTCTTC

J gene: TRBJ2-3
V gene: TRBV30
clone size: NA
D gene: NA
CDR3 protein: CAWSVWAGTTQYF
CDR3 DNA: TGTGCCTGGAGTGTTTGGGCAGGAACTACGCAGTATTTT

J gene: TRBJ1-1
V gene: TRBV7-8
clone size: NA
D gene: NA
CDR3 protein: CASSLVTGYDTEAFF
CDR3 DNA: TGTGCCAGCAGCTTAGTCACAGGGTATGACACTGAAGCTTTCTTT

J gene: TRBJ1-2
V gene: TRBV2
clone size: NA
D gene: TRBD1
CDR3 protein: CASSAQGQGVSGYTF
CDR3 DNA: TGTGCCAGCAGCGCCCAGGGACAGGGGGTCTCTGGCTACACCTTC

J gene: TRBJ1-2
V gene: TRBV18
clone size: NA
D gene: TRBD1
CDR3 protein: CASSRGQGGGYTF
CDR3 DNA: TGTGCCAGCTCACGGGGACAGGGAGGCGGCTACACCTTC

J gene: TRBJ1-4
V gene: TRBV2
clone size: NA
D gene: TRBD1
CDR3 protein: CASSPGQGVSCFF
CDR3 DNA: TGTGCCAGCAGCCCCGGACAGGGGGTGAGCTGTTTTTTT

J gene: TRBJ1-4
V gene: TRBV24-1
clone size: few
D gene: NA
CDR3 protein: CATSLGGGRTGEKLFF
CDR3 DNA: TGTGCCACCAGTCTTGGGGGCGGTAGGACGGGCGAAAAACTGTTTTTT

J gene: TRBJ1-1
V gene: TRBV7-3
clone size: few
D gene: TRBD1
CDR3 protein: CASGQGAPRSVFTEAFF
CDR3 DNA: TGTGCCAGTGGACAGGGGGCCCCGCGATCGGTATTCACTGAAGCTTTCTTT

J gene: TRBJ1-5
V gene: TRBV5-6
clone size: NA
D gene: NA
CDR3 protein: CASSFTGNQPQHF
CDR3 DNA: TGTGCCAGCAGCTTCACAGGTAATCAGCCCCAGCATTTT

J gene: TRBJ1-1
V gene: TRBV29-1
clone size: NA
D gene: NA
CDR3 protein: CSAGTGERAEAFF
CDR3 DNA: TGCAGCGCCGGGACTGGGGAGAGAGCTGAAGCTTTCTTT

J gene: TRBJ2-3
V gene: TRBV5-1
clone size: NA
D gene: NA
CDR3 protein: CASRLTVFTDTQYF
CDR3 DNA: TGCGCCAGCAGACTGACAGTTTTCACAGATACGCAGTATTTT

J gene: TRBJ1-5
V gene: TRBV2
clone size: NA
D gene: NA
CDR3 protein: CASRKGLQVGPQHF
CDR3 DNA: TGTGCCAGCAGGAAGGGGCTCCAGGTAGGGCCCCAGCATTTT

J gene: TRBJ1-5
V gene: TRBV2
clone size: NA
D gene: NA
CDR3 protein: CASSDHQEVAHSNQPQHF
CDR3 DNA: TGTGCCAGCAGTGACCACCAGGAAGTAGCGCATAGCAATCAGCCCCAGCATTTT

J gene: TRBJ1-5
V gene: TRBV1
clone size: NA
D gene: NA
CDR3 protein: CTSSRPGQVPQPQHF
CDR3 DNA: TGCACCAGCAGCCGTCCGGGACAGGTACCTCAGCCCCAGCATTTT

J gene: TRBJ1-2
V gene: TRBV28
clone size: few
D gene: TRBD1
CDR3 protein: CASSLTGGNGYTF
CDR3 DNA: TGTGCCAGCAGTTTGACAGGGGGGAATGGCTACACCTTC

J gene: TRBJ1-1
V gene: TRBV7-9
clone size: NA
D gene: NA
CDR3 protein: CASSLTSGLGTEAFF
CDR3 DNA: TGTGCCAGCAGCTTAACTTCAGGGTTGGGCACTGAAGCTTTCTTT

J gene: TRBJ2-5
V gene: TRBV19
clone size: NA
D gene: TRBD2
CDR3 protein: CASSSSGGYQETQYF
CDR3 DNA: TGTGCCAGTAGCTCTAGCGGGGGTTACCAAGAGACCCAGTACTTC

J gene: TRBJ1-5
V gene: TRBV6-2/TRBV6-3
clone size: NA
D gene: NA
CDR3 protein: CASSYETGHNQPQHF
CDR3 DNA: TGTGCCAGCAGTTACGAGACAGGACACAATCAGCCCCAGCATTTT

J gene: TRBJ2-2
V gene: TRBV7-6
clone size: NA
D gene: NA
CDR3 protein: CASSLPPTFTGELFF
CDR3 DNA: TGTGCCAGCAGCTTGCCCCCGACTTTCACCGGGGAGCTGTTTTTT

J gene: TRBJ2-1
V gene: TRBV20-1
clone size: NA
D gene: NA
CDR3 protein: CSAYRYNEQFF
CDR3 DNA: TGCAGCGCCTATCGCTACAATGAGCAGTTCTTC

J gene: TRBJ1-5
V gene: TRBV28
clone size: NA
D gene: NA
CDR3 protein: CASSLWGKGFDRFKPQHF
CDR3 DNA: TGTGCCAGCAGTTTATGGGGTAAGGGGTTCGACAGGTTTAAGCCCCAGCATTTT